The present TCR beta chain was sequenced within a study of T cells in Graves' hyperthyroidism and ophthalmopathy. Amplification of TCR beta CDR3 regions was performed using RNA transcripts as template. First-round RT-PCR with HTBI primers amplified the TCR CDR3 region. MiXCR, run by TCRdb on the multiplex PCR reads, gives a single entry per CDR3 protein. The table records around 500,000 distinct CDR3 sequences, about 20% of them present only once. The table lists this clonotype with a few counts. V was clipped by 3 bases and J by 4 bases; unmatched bases: 9. Looked up from germline, CDR1 is LNHDA and CDR2 is SQIVND (reference sequence). This CDR3 contains 17 residues.

The chain has TRBV19 and TRBJ2-3; 11 bases match TRBD2. Sequencing input: blood. The clonotype comes from a woman in her seventies with Graves' ophthalmopathy. This CDR3 is CASSISGRARMSDTQYF. The DNA for the CDR3 is TGTGCCAGTAGTATTAGCGGGAGGGCCCGGATGTCAGATACGCAGTATTTT. The whole variable domain, filled in from reference TRBV19 and TRBJ2-3, reads DGGITQSPKYLFRKEGQNVTLSCEQNLNHDAMYWYRQDPGQGLRLIYYSQIVNDFQKGDIAEGYSVSREKKESFPLTVTSAQKNPTAFYLCASSISGRARMSDTQYFGPGTRLTVL.